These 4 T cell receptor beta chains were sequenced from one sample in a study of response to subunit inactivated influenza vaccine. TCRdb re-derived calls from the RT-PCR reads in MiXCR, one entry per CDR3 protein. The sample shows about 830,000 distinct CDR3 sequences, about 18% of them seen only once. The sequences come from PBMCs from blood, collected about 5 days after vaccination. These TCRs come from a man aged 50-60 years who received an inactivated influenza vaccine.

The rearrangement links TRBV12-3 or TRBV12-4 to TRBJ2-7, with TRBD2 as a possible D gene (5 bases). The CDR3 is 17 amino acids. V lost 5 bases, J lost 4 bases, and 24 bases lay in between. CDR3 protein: CASSLASAGNYLYEQYF. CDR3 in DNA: TGTGCCAGCAGTCTCGCCAGCGCCGGGAACTACCTTTACGAGCAGTACTTC.

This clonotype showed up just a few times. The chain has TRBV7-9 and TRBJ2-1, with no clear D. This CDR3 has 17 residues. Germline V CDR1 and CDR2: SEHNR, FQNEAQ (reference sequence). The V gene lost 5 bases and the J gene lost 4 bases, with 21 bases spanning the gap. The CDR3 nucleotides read TGTGCCAGCAGCCCCCCGGTGGGCGGAAGCTATTACAATGAGCAGTTCTTC. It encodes CASSPPVGGSYYNEQFF.

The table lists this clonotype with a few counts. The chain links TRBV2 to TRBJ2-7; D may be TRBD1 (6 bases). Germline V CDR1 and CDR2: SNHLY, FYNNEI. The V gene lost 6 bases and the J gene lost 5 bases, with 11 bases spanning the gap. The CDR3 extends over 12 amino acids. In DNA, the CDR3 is TGTGCCAGCAGATCACAGGGTCACGAGCAGTACTTC. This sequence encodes CASRSQGHEQYF. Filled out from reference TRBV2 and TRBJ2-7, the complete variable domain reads EPEVTQTPSHQVTQMGQEVILRCVPISNHLYFYWYRQILGQKVEFLVSFYNNEISEKSEIFDDQFSVERPDGSNFTLKIRSTKLEDSAMYFCASRSQGHEQYFGPGTRLTVT.

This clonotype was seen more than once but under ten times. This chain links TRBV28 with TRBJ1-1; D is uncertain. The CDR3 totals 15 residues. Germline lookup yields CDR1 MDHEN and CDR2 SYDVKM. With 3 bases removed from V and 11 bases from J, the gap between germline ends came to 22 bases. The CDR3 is CASSFRPSAYSRAFF. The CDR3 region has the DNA TGTGCCAGCAGTTTTAGACCCTCGGCGTACAGTAGGGCTTTCTTT.